This T cell receptor beta chain was recovered during a study of cytomegalovirus exposure and HLA in healthy donors. Germline-derived CDR1 and CDR2 are LNHDA and SQIVND (reference sequence). The ends were cut back, 3 bases at V and 5 bases at J, with 12 bases in the middle. This CDR3 is 14 amino acids long. 60 Vbeta and 13 Jbeta primers were used in PCR. Assay: immunoSEQ multiplex PCR; the TCRdb copy retains only in-frame clones and omits some. The table lists fewer than 120,000 clones, around 80% of them singletons. About this clone itself: Its antigen remains unknown.

Overall study results and limits: Among the sequence variants, a highly shared cluster was likely an artifact of sequencing. A missense variant in DCLRE1C was later tied to TCR beta V- and J-gene trimming. Altogether, 150 to 200 TCR beta chains were recorded as cytomegalovirus-associated. When a later analysis compared HLA-associated TCR beta chains with equally common others, the HLA-associated chains turned out to be more clonally expanded and to have lower generation probabilities.

The TCR originated in a man aged 25-45 years in good health and CMV-seropositive. Sequencing was done on a sample of PBMCs. The chain employs TRBV19 and TRBJ2-3; D may be TRBD1 (5 bases). CDR3 sequence reads: CASSIRAGQDTQYF. CDR3 DNA sequence: TGTGCCAGTAGTATCAGAGCAGGACAAGATACGCAGTATTTT.